These T cell receptor beta chains were read from a single sample in a study of blood T cell repertoires in COVID-19. Assay: immunoSEQ multiplex PCR; the TCRdb copy retains only in-frame clones and omits some. The sample has some 48,000 clones; nearly 90% are singletons. Input material: peripheral blood. Receptors were obtained from a man aged 45-65 years with active COVID-19. Both conserved end residues are part of each CDR3. The order of the fields is J gene, D gene, clone size, V gene, CDR3 protein, CDR3 DNA. The D gene is left open where the match is weak. Only some rows state a clone size, as once, few, many or a class for expanded clones.

J gene: TRBJ1-1; D gene: .; clone size: once; V gene: TRBV9; CDR3 protein: CASSVAPQGAGRMNTEAFF; CDR3 DNA: TGTGCCAGCAGCGTAGCCCCACAGGGAGCGGGGAGGATGAACACTGAAGCTTTCTTT
J gene: TRBJ1-5; D gene: .; clone size: .; V gene: TRBV4-1; CDR3 protein: CASSPSPPDQPQHF; CDR3 DNA: TGCGCCAGCAGCCCCTCCCCCCCAGATCAGCCCCAGCATTTT
J gene: TRBJ2-2; D gene: .; clone size: .; V gene: TRBV13; CDR3 protein: CASSGGARGHPGELFF; CDR3 DNA: TGTGCCAGCAGCGGGGGGGCGCGAGGTCATCCCGGGGAGCTGTTTTTT
J gene: TRBJ1-3; D gene: TRBD1; clone size: .; V gene: TRBV7-6; CDR3 protein: CASSLKTGGSGNTIYF; CDR3 DNA: TGTGCCAGCAGCTTAAAGACAGGGGGGTCTGGAAACACCATATATTTT
J gene: TRBJ2-1; D gene: TRBD1; clone size: .; V gene: TRBV5-1; CDR3 protein: CASSPRGQTPNEQFF; CDR3 DNA: TGCGCCAGCAGCCCCCGGGGACAGACCCCCAATGAGCAGTTCTTC
J gene: TRBJ2-7; D gene: .; clone size: .; V gene: TRBV7-2; CDR3 protein: CASSRDIYEQYF; CDR3 DNA: TGTGCCAGCAGCCGCGACATCTACGAGCAGTACTTC
J gene: TRBJ2-5; D gene: .; clone size: .; V gene: TRBV9; CDR3 protein: CASSSTTRETQYF; CDR3 DNA: TGTGCCAGCAGCTCCACTACACGGGAGACCCAGTACTTC
J gene: TRBJ2-1; D gene: .; clone size: .; V gene: TRBV3-1/TRBV3-2; CDR3 protein: CASSLRTTRNEQFF; CDR3 DNA: TGTGCCAGCAGCCTAAGGACTACTAGGAATGAGCAGTTCTTC
J gene: TRBJ1-1; D gene: .; clone size: .; V gene: TRBV19; CDR3 protein: CASSFDSRTNTEAFF; CDR3 DNA: TGTGCCAGTAGCTTCGACAGTCGCACGAACACTGAAGCTTTCTTT
J gene: TRBJ1-4; D gene: .; clone size: .; V gene: TRBV2; CDR3 protein: CASIRGRAGKAEKLFF; CDR3 DNA: TGTGCCAGCATTCGCGGCAGGGCCGGCAAGGCGGAAAAACTGTTTTTT
J gene: TRBJ1-5; D gene: TRBD1; clone size: .; V gene: TRBV2; CDR3 protein: CASRSQGVSNQPQHF; CDR3 DNA: TGTGCCAGCAGGTCACAGGGGGTGAGCAATCAGCCCCAGCATTTT
J gene: TRBJ2-1; D gene: .; clone size: .; V gene: TRBV5-1; CDR3 protein: CASSLQGSNEQFF; CDR3 DNA: TGCGCCAGCAGCTTGCAGGGTAGCAATGAGCAGTTCTTC
J gene: TRBJ2-1; D gene: TRBD2; clone size: .; V gene: TRBV10-3; CDR3 protein: CAISDSGDYNEQFF; CDR3 DNA: TGTGCCATCAGTGATAGCGGGGATTACAATGAGCAGTTCTTC
J gene: TRBJ1-4; D gene: .; clone size: .; V gene: TRBV5-1; CDR3 protein: CASRYGGVANEKLFF; CDR3 DNA: TGCGCCAGCAGATACGGGGGGGTCGCTAATGAAAAACTGTTTTTT
J gene: TRBJ1-1; D gene: .; clone size: .; V gene: TRBV6-5; CDR3 protein: CASRSRGSSTEAFF; CDR3 DNA: TGTGCCAGCAGATCCAGGGGTTCGAGCACTGAAGCTTTCTTT
J gene: TRBJ2-3; D gene: .; clone size: .; V gene: TRBV25-1; CDR3 protein: CASSERAADTQYF; CDR3 DNA: TGTGCCAGCAGTGAGCGGGCCGCAGATACGCAGTATTTT